Below are 19 T cell receptor beta chains sequenced from a single sample in a study of cytotoxic CD8 clonotypes in ibrutinib-treated CLL. Assay used: immunoSEQ multiplex PCR; TCRdb lists only in-frame clones, some missing. Counted here are 60,000 to 95,000 clones, around 78% occurring once; the ten biggest clones make up more than 35%. The sample here was PBMCs, taken after 24 months of ibrutinib treatment. The receptors come from a human donor with chronic lymphocytic leukemia.

The chain carries TRBV6-1 and TRBJ1-5; 8 nucleotides agree with TRBD1. The CDR3 spans 14 residues. With 3 bases clipped from V and 5 bases from J, the junction kept 3 bases outside the gene matches. Germline CDR1 and CDR2: MNHNS and SASEGT. DNA for the CDR3: TGTGCCAGCAGTGACAGGGGACAGGATCAGCCCCAGCATTTT. Its protein is CASSDRGQDQPQHF.

The chain has TRBV6-5 and TRBJ2-7, with 7 bases lining up with TRBD1. Germline V gives CDR1 MNHEY, CDR2 SVGAGI. Trimming removed 5 bases from V and 2 bases from J; junction bases left unmatched: 6. The length of the CDR3 is 14 residues. CDR3 in DNA: TGTGCCAGCAGTCAAAACGACAGGGCCTACGAGCAGTACTTC. It translates to CASSQNDRAYEQYF.

V usage is TRBV19 and J usage is TRBJ1-1; D not certain. V was shortened by 2 bases and J by 3 bases, with 10 bases between the two germline ends. Germline V CDR1 and CDR2: LNHDA, SQIVND (reference sequence). The CDR3 has 14 amino acids. CDR3 coding DNA: TGTGCCAGTAGTATACGGGGATGGGACACTGAAGCTTTCTTT. It is translated as CASSIRGWDTEAFF. Full variable domain (missing parts from reference TRBV19 and TRBJ1-1): DGGITQSPKYLFRKEGQNVTLSCEQNLNHDAMYWYRQDPGQGLRLIYYSQIVNDFQKGDIAEGYSVSREKKESFPLTVTSAQKNPTAFYLCASSIRGWDTEAFFGQGTRLTVV.

The V gene is TRBV27, the J gene TRBJ2-3; D gene unclear. CDR3 length: 12 amino acids. The germline CDR1 and CDR2 sequences are MNHEY and SMNVEV (reference sequence). V was pared by 8 bases and J by 2 bases, with 8 bases between. CDR3 in amino acids: CASSRATDTQYF. CDR3 sequence (DNA): TGTGCCAGCTCTAGGGCCACAGATACGCAGTATTTT.

This clone has a single count. The chain's CDR3 is CASSLRGDSQETQYF. CDR3 coding DNA: TGTGCCAGCAGCTTAAGAGGGGACAGCCAAGAGACCCAGTACTTC. This chain connects TRBV7-3 to TRBJ2-5; 7 bases match TRBD1. The trim removed 1 base at V and 1 base at J, leaving 3 bases unmatched. The CDR3 loop spans 15 amino acids. Germline CDR1 and CDR2: SGHTA and FQGTGA.

This chain uses TRBV10-3 with TRBJ2-1, with 7 bases aligning to TRBD1. V trimming: 2 bases; J trimming: 0 bases; junction bases outside the gene matches: 7. The CDR3 totals 17 residues. Germline V gene data show CDR1 as ENHRY and CDR2 as SYGVKD. DNA of the CDR3: TGTGCCATCAGTGAGGCCCCGACAGGGATCTCCTACAATGAGCAGTTCTTC. This translates into CAISEAPTGISYNEQFF.

CDR3 nucleotide sequence: TGTGCCAGCAGTCCCCCCTCCCTTGGGGAGCAGTACTTC. Translated: CASSPPSLGEQYF. The chain combines TRBV27 with TRBJ2-7; D is uncertain. V was pared by 5 bases and J by 7 bases, with 15 bases between. CDR3 length equals 13 residues. Germline CDR1 and CDR2: MNHEY and SMNVEV (reference sequence).

The chain combines TRBV5-6 with TRBJ2-2, with TRBD1 matching 7 bases. CDR1 SGHDT and CDR2 YYEEEE come from the germline V gene. The length of the CDR3 is 16 residues. V was pared by 6 bases and J by 4 bases, with 12 bases of the junction left unmatched. CDR3 sequence reads: CASIPFSDRFTGELFF. CDR3 coding DNA: TGTGCCAGCATCCCTTTTTCGGACAGGTTCACCGGGGAGCTGTTTTTT.

This clone has only one observation. The chain uses TRBV2 and TRBJ2-5, with a tentative D call TRBD1 (5 bases). V dropped 3 bases and J dropped 2 bases, with 13 bases sitting between them. The CDR3 is made up of 15 amino acids. CDR1 is SNHLY and CDR2 is FYNNEI in the germline V gene. CDR3 loop: CASSDRQHTQETQYF. In DNA, the CDR3 is TGTGCCAGCAGTGATCGACAGCACACACAAGAGACCCAGTACTTC.

The rearrangement uses TRBV18 and TRBJ2-3, with TRBD2 matching 10 bases. Trimming removed 4 bases from V and 4 bases from J; junction bases left unmatched: 5. CDR3 length: 15 amino acids. Per germline, CDR1 KGHSH and CDR2 LQKENI. The CDR3 loop is CASSQAGGPSDTQYF. DNA of the CDR3: TGTGCCAGCTCACAAGCGGGAGGGCCGTCAGATACGCAGTATTTT.

The chain recombines TRBV10-3 with TRBJ2-1; D perhaps matches TRBD2 (6 bases). Trimming left V 2 bases short and J 8 bases short, with 7 bases between. The length of the CDR3 is 12 residues. Germline V gene lookup returns CDR1 ENHRY and CDR2 SYGVKD. CDR3 residues: CAISEGEDEQFF. CDR3 nucleotide sequence: TGTGCCATCAGTGAGGGGGAGGATGAGCAGTTCTTC.

This rearrangement joins TRBV5-4 to TRBJ1-2, with D unresolved. Germline V gene lookup returns CDR1 SGHNT and CDR2 YYREEE (reference sequence). V shed 0 bases and J shed 0 bases, with 6 bases lying between them. The CDR3 is 14 amino acids. DNA for the CDR3: TGTGCCAGCAGCTTGGCTGGGGCTAACTATGGCTACACCTTC. Translating it yields CASSLAGANYGYTF.

The sample holds one count of this clone. V is TRBV4-3 and J is TRBJ2-7; 7 bases match TRBD2. The V gene end was trimmed by 0 bases and the J gene end by 2 bases; junction bases not matched to a gene: 7. This CDR3 spans 16 amino acids. Germline V gene lookup returns CDR1 LGHNA and CDR2 YSLEER. The CDR3 DNA reads TGCGCCAGCAGCCAAGACCACCGACTAGCCACCTACGAGCAGTACTTC. Its protein is CASSQDHRLATYEQYF.

This clone was found a few times. CDR3 in amino acids: CASRGGNTGELFF. Here the CDR3 DNA reads TGTGCCAGCAGAGGGGGGAACACCGGGGAGCTGTTTTTT. The chain carries TRBV27 and TRBJ2-2; D possibly corresponds to TRBD1 (6 bases). The CDR3 length is 13 residues. Per the germline V gene, CDR1 is MNHEY and CDR2 is SMNVEV (reference sequence). Trimming shortened V by 6 bases and J by 1 base, and 6 bases separated the two germline ends.

The chain joins TRBV10-3 to TRBJ2-1, with 10 bases matching TRBD2. The CDR3 runs to 13 residues. Germline trimming cut 11 bases from V and 5 bases from J; bases unmatched to any gene: 6. CDR1 and CDR2 from the germline V gene are ENHRY and SYGVKD. CDR3 sequence: CAAAGGLNNEQFF. CDR3 DNA sequence: TGTGCCGCAGCGGGAGGGCTTAACAATGAGCAGTTCTTC.

The gene calls are TRBV10-1 and TRBJ1-1, with unresolved D. V lost 0 bases and J lost 6, with 14 bases in between. This CDR3 is built from 15 residues. Per the germline V gene, CDR1 is WNHNN and CDR2 is SYGVQD (reference sequence). CDR3 sequence (DNA): TGCGCCAGCAGTGAGTCTCCCGGGCAGACCCCTGAAGCTTTCTTT. As protein: CASSESPGQTPEAFF.

The genes are TRBV5-1 and TRBJ2-1; D gene unclear. This CDR3 has 12 amino acids. Germline V CDR1 and CDR2: SGHRS, YFSETQ. Trimming took off 4 bases at V and 3 bases at J, with 5 bases between the two ends. CDR3 loop: CASSPDYNEQFF. Here the CDR3 DNA reads TGCGCCAGCAGCCCTGACTACAATGAGCAGTTCTTC.

The chain links TRBV9 to TRBJ2-3; D ambiguous. CDR1 SGDLS and CDR2 YYNGEE come from the germline V gene. V gave up 7 bases and J gave up 0 bases, with 6 bases separating them. The CDR3 covers 12 residues. This CDR3 reads CASAKSTDTQYF. CDR3 bases: TGTGCCAGCGCCAAAAGCACAGATACGCAGTATTTT. Looking up the rest from reference TRBV9 and TRBJ2-3 gives the full variable domain: DSGVTQTPKHLITATGQRVTLRCSPRSGDLSVYWYQQSLDQGLQFLIQYYNGEERAKGNILERFSAQQFPDLHSELNLSSLELGDSALYFCASAKSTDTQYFGPGTRLTVL.

The chain joins TRBV7-2 to TRBJ1-3; TRBD1 matches at 7 bases. The CDR3 extends over 19 amino acids. Germline V gives CDR1 SGHTA, CDR2 FQGNSA. V lost 1 base, J lost 4 bases, and 16 bases stayed unmatched. CDR3 loop: CASSLGFSGTARVGNTIYF. In DNA form, the CDR3 reads TGTGCCAGCAGCTTAGGATTCTCCGGGACAGCTAGGGTCGGAAACACCATATATTTT.